Listed here are 10 T cell receptor beta chains from one sample, sequenced in a study of human T cells and chemical hapten exposure. What the library attached to individual cDNA molecules were unique molecular identifiers. One entry per CDR3 protein results from TCRdb running MiXCR on the reads. The table includes about 120,000 distinct CDR3 sequences, 8.5% detected once. Before extraction, the whole blood was not fractionated, and total RNA was taken from it. Sequencing input: whole blood. The source of these receptors is a human donor in good health. Some clones in this sample may be carry-over from other donors' samples.

This clonotype was seen more than once but under ten times. This chain links TRBV27 with TRBJ1-2; D gene ambiguous. Per germline, CDR1 MNHEY and CDR2 SMNVEV (reference sequence). The CDR3 contains 12 residues. V gave up 8 bases and J gave up 3 bases, with 10 bases separating them. The CDR3 DNA reads TGTGCCAGCCGTGAGGGATACTATGGCTACACCTTC. It codes for CASREGYYGYTF.

In its sample, this clonotype was seen many times. The chain employs TRBV7-6 and TRBJ2-7, with D perhaps TRBD1 (5 bases). The CDR3 length is 15 residues. Germline V gene sequence: CDR1 SGHVS, CDR2 FNYEAQ. V lost 1 base, J lost 2 bases, and 12 bases lay in between. CDR3 in amino acids: CASSLGQSLPYEQYF. In nucleotides, the CDR3 is TGTGCCAGCAGCTTAGGACAGTCCCTCCCCTACGAGCAGTACTTC.

This clonotype was counted only a few times. The rearrangement joins TRBV29-1 to TRBJ2-3; 10 bases are shared with TRBD2. This CDR3 spans 15 amino acids. The V gene's germline CDR1 is SQVTM and CDR2 ANQGSEA. The J segment lost 2 bases and the V segment lost 3 bases, leaving 5 bases of the junction unmatched. This CDR3 reads CSVEGTSANTDTQYF. DNA for the CDR3: TGCAGCGTTGAGGGGACTAGCGCAAACACAGATACGCAGTATTTT.

This chain's CDR3 is CASSPTPGPARPQHF. CDR3 in DNA: TGTGCCAGCAGCCCTACTCCGGGACCGGCTAGGCCCCAGCATTTT. This chain connects TRBV27 to TRBJ1-5, with D perhaps matching TRBD1 (5 bases). Trimming left V 6 bases short and J 9 bases short, with 21 bases between. The CDR3 loop spans 15 amino acids. CDR1 MNHEY and CDR2 SMNVEV come from the germline V gene (reference sequence).

This clonotype was detected only a few times. The chain links TRBV30 to TRBJ2-1; D is ambiguous. The V and J ends lost 2 bases and 1 base respectively, with 6 bases between them. The CDR3 loop spans 13 amino acids. The germline V gene encodes CDR1 GTSNPN and CDR2 SVGIG (reference sequence). CDR3 residues: CAWSLDSYNEQFF. CDR3 nucleotide sequence: TGTGCCTGGAGTCTAGATTCCTACAATGAGCAGTTCTTC.

This clonotype was detected only a few times. CDR3 protein: CSASQGGDPNQPQHF. The CDR3 region has the DNA TGCAGTGCTAGCCAGGGAGGGGATCCTAATCAGCCCCAGCATTTT. The J gene is TRBJ1-5, the V gene TRBV20-1, with D tentatively TRBD1 (5 bases). This CDR3 comprises 15 residues. V lost 3 bases and J 4 bases, leaving 16 bases between the germline ends. Looked up from germline, CDR1 is DFQATT and CDR2 is SNEGSKA (reference sequence).

The rearrangement uses TRBV19 and TRBJ2-7; D is possibly TRBD1 (6 bases). CDR1 LNHDA and CDR2 SQIVND come from the germline V gene (reference sequence). V was trimmed by 3 bases and J by 0 bases, leaving 12 bases between them. This CDR3 is built from 15 residues. CDR3 sequence reads: CASSIGQTSSYEQYF. For the CDR3, the DNA is TGTGCCAGTAGTATTGGACAGACCAGCTCCTACGAGCAGTACTTC. Full variable domain (remainder filled in from reference TRBV19 and TRBJ2-7): DGGITQSPKYLFRKEGQNVTLSCEQNLNHDAMYWYRQDPGQGLRLIYYSQIVNDFQKGDIAEGYSVSREKKESFPLTVTSAQKNPTAFYLCASSIGQTSSYEQYFGPGTRLTVT.

This clonotype showed up many times. The chain links TRBV11-2 to TRBJ1-3; tentatively, D is TRBD1 (5 bases). In germline, CDR1 is SGHAT, CDR2 FQNNGV. The V and J ends lost 5 bases and 0 bases respectively, with 17 bases between them. The CDR3 is 17 residues long. CDR3 sequence (DNA): TGTGCCAGCAGCGTGCCCCTTACGGGGGGCTCTGGAAACACCATATATTTT. This translates into CASSVPLTGGSGNTIYF. Full variable domain (outside the CDR3, taken from reference TRBV11-2 and TRBJ1-3): EAGVAQSPRYKIIEKRQSVAFWCNPISGHATLYWYQQILGQGPKLLIQFQNNGVVDDSQLPKDRFSAERLKGVDSTLKIQPAKLEDSAVYLCASSVPLTGGSGNTIYFGEGSWLTVV.

This clonotype has a count of ten or more. J is TRBJ1-3 and V is TRBV11-1; TRBD1 agrees at 9 bases. J gave up 0 bases and V 4 bases, and 4 bases lay outside the gene matches. The CDR3 has 16 amino acids. Germline lookup yields CDR1 SGHAT and CDR2 FQDESV (reference sequence). CDR3 region: CASSYGTGNSGNTIYF. The CDR3 bases are TGTGCCAGCAGCTACGGGACAGGGAACTCTGGAAACACCATATATTTT.

This clonotype was observed at least ten times. The rearrangement uses TRBV6-6 and TRBJ1-1; tentative D call: TRBD1 (5 bases). This CDR3 has 15 amino acids. The germline CDR1 and CDR2 sequences are MNHNY and SVGAGI (reference sequence). V gave up 6 bases and J gave up 3 bases, with 17 bases separating them. This CDR3 reads CASSRGLTRDTEAFF. In DNA, the CDR3 is TGTGCCAGCAGCCGGGGACTTACTCGGGACACTGAAGCTTTCTTT.